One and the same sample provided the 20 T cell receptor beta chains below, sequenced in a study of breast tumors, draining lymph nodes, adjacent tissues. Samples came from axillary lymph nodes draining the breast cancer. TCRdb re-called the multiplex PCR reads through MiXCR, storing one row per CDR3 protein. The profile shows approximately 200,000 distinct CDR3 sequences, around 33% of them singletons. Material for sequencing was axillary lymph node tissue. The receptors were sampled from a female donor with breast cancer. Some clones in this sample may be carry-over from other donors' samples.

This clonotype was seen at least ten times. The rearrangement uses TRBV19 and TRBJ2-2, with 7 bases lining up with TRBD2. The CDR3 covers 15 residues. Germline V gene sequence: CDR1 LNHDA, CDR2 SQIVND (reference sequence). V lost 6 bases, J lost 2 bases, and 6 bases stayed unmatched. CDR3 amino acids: CASSPGGRNTGELFF. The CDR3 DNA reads TGTGCCAGTAGCCCGGGGGGACGCAACACCGGGGAGCTGTTTTTT. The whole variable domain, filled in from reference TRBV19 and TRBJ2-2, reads DGGITQSPKYLFRKEGQNVTLSCEQNLNHDAMYWYRQDPGQGLRLIYYSQIVNDFQKGDIAEGYSVSREKKESFPLTVTSAQKNPTAFYLCASSPGGRNTGELFFGEGSRLTVL.

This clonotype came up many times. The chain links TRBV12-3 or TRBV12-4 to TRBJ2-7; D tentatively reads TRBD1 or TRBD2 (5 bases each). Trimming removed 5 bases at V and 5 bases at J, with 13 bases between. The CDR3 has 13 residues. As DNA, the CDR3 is TGTGCCAGCAGTATCGGGGCGGGCGACGAGCAGTACTTC. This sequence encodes CASSIGAGDEQYF.

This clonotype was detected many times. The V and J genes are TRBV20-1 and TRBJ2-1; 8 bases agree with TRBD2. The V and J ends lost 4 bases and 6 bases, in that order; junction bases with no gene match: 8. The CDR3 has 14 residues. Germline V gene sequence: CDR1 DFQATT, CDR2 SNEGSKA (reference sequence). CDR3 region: CSAISGSRGNEQFF. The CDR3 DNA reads TGCAGTGCTATAAGCGGGAGTAGGGGCAATGAGCAGTTCTTC.

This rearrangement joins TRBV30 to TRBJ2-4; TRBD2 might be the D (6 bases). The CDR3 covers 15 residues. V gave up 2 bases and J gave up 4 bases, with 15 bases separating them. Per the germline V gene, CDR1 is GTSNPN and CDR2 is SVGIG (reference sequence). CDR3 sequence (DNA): TGTGCCTGGAGTATAACCGGGGGACGGAAAAACATTCAGTACTTC. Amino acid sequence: CAWSITGGRKNIQYF.

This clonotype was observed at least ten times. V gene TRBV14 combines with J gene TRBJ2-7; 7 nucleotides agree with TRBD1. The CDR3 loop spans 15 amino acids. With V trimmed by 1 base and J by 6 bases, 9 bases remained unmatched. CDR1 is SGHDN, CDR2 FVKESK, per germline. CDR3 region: CASSQADRVQSEQYF. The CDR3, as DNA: TGTGCCAGCAGCCAAGCAGACAGGGTCCAATCCGAGCAGTACTTC. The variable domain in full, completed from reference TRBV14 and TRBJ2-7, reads EAGVTQFPSHSVIEKGQTVTLRCDPISGHDNLYWYRRVMGKEIKFLLHFVKESKQDESGMPNNRFLAERTGGTYSTLKVQPAELEDSGVYFCASSQADRVQSEQYFGPGTRLTVT.

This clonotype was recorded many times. Here the CDR3 DNA reads TGCGCCAGCAGCATTGACTTGAGGGCCGGCTACAATGAGCAGTTCTTC. The encoded protein is CASSIDLRAGYNEQFF. The chain recombines TRBV5-1 with TRBJ2-1; D might be TRBD2 (5 bases). Looked up from germline, CDR1 is SGHRS and CDR2 is YFSETQ. The CDR3 spans 16 residues. Trimming cost V 4 bases and J 3 bases, with 17 bases left between them.

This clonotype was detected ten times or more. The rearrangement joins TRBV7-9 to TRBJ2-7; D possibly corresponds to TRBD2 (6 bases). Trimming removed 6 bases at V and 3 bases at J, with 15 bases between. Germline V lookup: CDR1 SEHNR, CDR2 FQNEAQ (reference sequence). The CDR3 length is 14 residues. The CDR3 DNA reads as TGTGCCAGCAGATCGGGAGTTTCAAGCTACGAGCAGTACTTC. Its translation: CASRSGVSSYEQYF.

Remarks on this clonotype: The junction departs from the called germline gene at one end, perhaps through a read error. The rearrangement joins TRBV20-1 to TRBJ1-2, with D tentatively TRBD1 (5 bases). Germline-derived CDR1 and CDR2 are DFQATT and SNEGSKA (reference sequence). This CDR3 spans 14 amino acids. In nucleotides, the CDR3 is TGCAGTGCTAGTCGGGGGAATGATAACTTTGGCTACACCTTC. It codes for CSASRGNDNFGYTF.

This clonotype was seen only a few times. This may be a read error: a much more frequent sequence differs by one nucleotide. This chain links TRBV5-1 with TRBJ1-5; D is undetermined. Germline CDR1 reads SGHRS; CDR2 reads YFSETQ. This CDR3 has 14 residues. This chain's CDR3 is CVSSLDSPGQPQHF. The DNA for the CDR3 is TGCGTCAGCAGCTTGGACTCACCGGGACAGCCCCAGCATTTT.

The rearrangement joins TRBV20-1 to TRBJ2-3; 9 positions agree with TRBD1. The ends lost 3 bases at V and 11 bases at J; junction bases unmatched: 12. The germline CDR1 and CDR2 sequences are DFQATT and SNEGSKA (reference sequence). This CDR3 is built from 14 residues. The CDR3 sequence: CSASVMGQGDEQYF. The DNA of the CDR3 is TGCAGTGCTAGTGTCATGGGACAGGGTGATGAGCAGTATTTT.

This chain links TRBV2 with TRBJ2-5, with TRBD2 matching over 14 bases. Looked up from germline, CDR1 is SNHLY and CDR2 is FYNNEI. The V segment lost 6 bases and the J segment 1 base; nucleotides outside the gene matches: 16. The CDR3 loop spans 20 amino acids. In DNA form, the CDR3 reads TGTGCCAGCAGCGTCCTGACTAGCGGGGGGGCGGGGGGCGCCCAAGAGACCCAGTACTTC. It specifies CASSVLTSGGAGGAQETQYF.

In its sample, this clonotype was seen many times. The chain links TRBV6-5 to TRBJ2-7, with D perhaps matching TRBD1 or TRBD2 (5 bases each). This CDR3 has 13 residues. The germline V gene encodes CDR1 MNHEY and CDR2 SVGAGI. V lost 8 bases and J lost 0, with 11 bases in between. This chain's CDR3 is CASGGRGSYEQYF. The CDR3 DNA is TGTGCCAGCGGGGGAAGGGGCTCCTACGAGCAGTACTTC.

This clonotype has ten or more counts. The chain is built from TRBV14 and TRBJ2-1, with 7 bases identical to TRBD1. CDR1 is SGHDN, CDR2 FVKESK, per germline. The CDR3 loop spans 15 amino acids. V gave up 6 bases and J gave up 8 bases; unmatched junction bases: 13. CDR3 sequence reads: CASRKEAGGLDEQFF. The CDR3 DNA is TGTGCCAGCAGAAAGGAGGCAGGGGGTCTAGATGAGCAGTTCTTC.

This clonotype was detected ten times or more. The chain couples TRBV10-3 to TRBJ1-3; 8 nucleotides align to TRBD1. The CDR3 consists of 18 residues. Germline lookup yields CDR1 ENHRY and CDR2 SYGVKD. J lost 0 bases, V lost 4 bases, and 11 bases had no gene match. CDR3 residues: CAISAFRGTGLSGNTIYF. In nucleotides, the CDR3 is TGTGCCATCAGTGCGTTTCGGGGGACAGGCCTCTCTGGAAACACCATATATTTT.

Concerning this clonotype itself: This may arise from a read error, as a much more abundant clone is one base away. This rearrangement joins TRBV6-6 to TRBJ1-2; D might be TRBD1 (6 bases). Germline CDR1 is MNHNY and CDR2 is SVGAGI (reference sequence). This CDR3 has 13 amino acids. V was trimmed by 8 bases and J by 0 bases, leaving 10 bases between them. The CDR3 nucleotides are TGTGCCAGCGCCCGACAGGCTAACTATGGCTACACCTTC. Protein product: CASARQANYGYTF.

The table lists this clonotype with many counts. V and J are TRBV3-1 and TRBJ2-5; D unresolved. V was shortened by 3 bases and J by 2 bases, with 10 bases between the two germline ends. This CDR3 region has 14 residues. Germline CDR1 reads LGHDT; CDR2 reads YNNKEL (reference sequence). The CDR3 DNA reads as TGTGCCAGCAGCCACTCTGAACAGCAAGAGACCCAGTACTTC. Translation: CASSHSEQQETQYF.

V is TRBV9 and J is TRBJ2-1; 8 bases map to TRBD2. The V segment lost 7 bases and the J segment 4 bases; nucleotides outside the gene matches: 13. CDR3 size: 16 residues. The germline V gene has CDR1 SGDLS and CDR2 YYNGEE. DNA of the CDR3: TGTGCCAGCTCACCCCGGTCAGCGGGGGTTTACAATGAGCAGTTCTTC. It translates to CASSPRSAGVYNEQFF.

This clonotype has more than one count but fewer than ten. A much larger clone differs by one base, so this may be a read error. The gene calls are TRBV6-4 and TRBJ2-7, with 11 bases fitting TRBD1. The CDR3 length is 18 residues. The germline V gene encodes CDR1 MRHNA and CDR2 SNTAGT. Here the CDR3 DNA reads TGTGCCAGCAGTCACTCGTTTTCGGACAGGGGGCCTGAGCACGAGCAGTACTTC. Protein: CASSHSFSDRGPEHEQYF.

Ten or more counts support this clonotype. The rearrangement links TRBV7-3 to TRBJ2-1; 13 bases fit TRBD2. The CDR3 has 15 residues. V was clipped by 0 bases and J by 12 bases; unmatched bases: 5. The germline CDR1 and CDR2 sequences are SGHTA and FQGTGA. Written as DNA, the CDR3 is TGTGCCAGCAGCTTAACCACTAGCGGGAGGGCCGGGCAGTTCTTC. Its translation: CASSLTTSGRAGQFF. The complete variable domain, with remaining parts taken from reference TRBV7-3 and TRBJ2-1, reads GAGVSQTPSNKVTEKGKYVELRCDPISGHTALYWYRQSLGQGPEFLIYFQGTGAADDSGLPNDRFFAVRPEGSVSTLKIQRTERGDSAVYLCASSLTTSGRAGQFFGPGTRLTVL.

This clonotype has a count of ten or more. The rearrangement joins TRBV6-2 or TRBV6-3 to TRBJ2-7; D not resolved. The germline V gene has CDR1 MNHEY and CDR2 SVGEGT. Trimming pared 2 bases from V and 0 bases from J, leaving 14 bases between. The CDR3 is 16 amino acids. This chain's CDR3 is CASSYGSSSVSYEQYF. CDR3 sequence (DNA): TGTGCCAGCAGTTACGGGTCATCGTCTGTCTCCTACGAGCAGTACTTC.